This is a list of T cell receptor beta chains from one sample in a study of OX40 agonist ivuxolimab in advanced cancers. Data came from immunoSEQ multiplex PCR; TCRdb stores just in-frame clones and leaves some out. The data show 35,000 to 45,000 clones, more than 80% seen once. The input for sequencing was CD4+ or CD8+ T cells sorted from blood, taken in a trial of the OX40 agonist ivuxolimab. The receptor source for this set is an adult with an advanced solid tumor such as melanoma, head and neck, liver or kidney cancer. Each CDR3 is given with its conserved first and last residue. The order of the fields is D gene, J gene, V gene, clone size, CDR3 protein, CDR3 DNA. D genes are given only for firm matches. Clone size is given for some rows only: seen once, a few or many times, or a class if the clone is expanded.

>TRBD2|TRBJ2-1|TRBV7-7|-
CASSLGDYTYNEQFF
TGTGCTAGCAGCTTGGGGGACTACACCTACAATGAGCAGTTCTTC
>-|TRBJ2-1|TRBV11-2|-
CASSHNEQFF
TGTGCCAGCAGCCACAATGAGCAGTTCTTC
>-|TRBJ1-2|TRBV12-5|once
CASGLVGGYTF
TGTGCTAGTGGTTTGGTAGGAGGCTACACCTTC
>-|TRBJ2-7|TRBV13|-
CASSPGASSYEQYF
TGTGCCAGCAGCCCCGGGGCCTCCTCCTACGAGCAGTACTTC
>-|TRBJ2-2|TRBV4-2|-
CASSQVILEGGELFF
TGTGCCAGCAGCCAAGTAATATTGGAGGGCGGGGAGCTGTTTTTT
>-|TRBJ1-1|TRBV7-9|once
CASSSGRMNTEAFF
TGTGCCAGCAGCTCGGGACGAATGAACACTGAAGCTTTCTTT
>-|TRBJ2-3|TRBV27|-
CASSLGQGTDTQYF
TGTGCCAGCAGTTTAGGGCAAGGGACAGATACGCAGTATTTT
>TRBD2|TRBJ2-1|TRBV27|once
CASTLGGTSGVTEQFF
TGTGCCAGCACCCTAGGGGGGACTAGCGGGGTGACTGAGCAGTTCTTC
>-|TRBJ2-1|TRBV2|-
CASTLGREQFF
TGTGCCAGCACTCTAGGGCGTGAGCAGTTCTTC
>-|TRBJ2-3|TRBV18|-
CASSPYGVHTDTQYF
TGTGCCAGCTCACCTTACGGGGTTCATACAGATACGCAGTATTTT
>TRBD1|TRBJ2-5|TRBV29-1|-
CSVVGTGWEQYF
TGCAGCGTGGTCGGGACAGGGTGGGAGCAGTACTTC
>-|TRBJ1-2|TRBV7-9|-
CASSLSGGGYGYTF
TGTGCCAGCAGCTTATCTGGGGGAGGGTATGGCTACACCTTC
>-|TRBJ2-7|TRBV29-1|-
CSVQYEQYF
TGCAGCGTCCAGTACGAGCAGTACTTC
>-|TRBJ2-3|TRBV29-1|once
CSVEGAVKILLDTQYF
TGCAGCGTTGAAGGGGCGGTCAAGATATTATTAGATACGCAGTATTTT
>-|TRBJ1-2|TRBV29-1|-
CSVAGLGGYTF
TGCAGCGTTGCGGGGTTAGGTGGCTACACCTTC
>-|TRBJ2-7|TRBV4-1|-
CASSVGSTYEQYF
TGCGCCAGCAGCGTCGGCAGCACCTACGAGCAGTACTTC
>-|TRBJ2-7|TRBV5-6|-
CASSHPDDDYEQYF
TGTGCCAGCAGCCACCCCGACGACGACTACGAGCAGTACTTC
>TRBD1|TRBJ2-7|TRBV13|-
CASSLQIDGGQGIPYEQYF
TGTGCCAGCAGCCTACAAATCGATGGGGGACAGGGGATACCCTACGAGCAGTACTTC
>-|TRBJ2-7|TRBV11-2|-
CASSPWDNSYEQYF
TGTGCCAGCAGCCCGTGGGACAACTCCTACGAGCAGTACTTC
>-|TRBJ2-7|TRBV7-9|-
CASSLGAGLGSYEQYF
TGTGCCAGCAGCTTAGGGGCCGGGTTAGGGTCCTACGAGCAGTACTTC
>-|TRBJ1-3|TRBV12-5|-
CASGLPPGGNTIYF
TGTGCTAGTGGTTTACCTCCGGGTGGAAACACCATATATTTT
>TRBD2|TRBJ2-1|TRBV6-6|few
CASTLADYNEQFF
TGTGCCAGCACGCTAGCGGACTACAATGAGCAGTTCTTC
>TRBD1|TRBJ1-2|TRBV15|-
CATSREDRGLYGYTF
TGTGCCACCAGCAGGGAGGACAGGGGGCTCTATGGCTACACCTTC
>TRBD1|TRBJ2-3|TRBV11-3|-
CASSSWTGSADTQYF
TGTGCCAGCAGCTCATGGACAGGGTCGGCAGATACGCAGTATTTT
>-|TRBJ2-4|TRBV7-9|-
CASSPGIAKNIQYF
TGTGCCAGCAGTCCCGGTATAGCCAAAAACATTCAGTACTTC
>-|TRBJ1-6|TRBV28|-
CASSLTANSPLHF
TGTGCCAGCAGTTTAACAGCTAATTCACCCCTCCACTTT
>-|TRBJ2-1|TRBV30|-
CAWRKTSSPYNEQFF
TGTGCCTGGAGAAAAACGTCATCCCCCTACAATGAGCAGTTCTTC
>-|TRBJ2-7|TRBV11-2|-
CASSFMSYEQYF
TGTGCCAGCAGCTTCATGTCCTACGAGCAGTACTTC
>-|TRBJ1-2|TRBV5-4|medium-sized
CASSLQGSVDGYTF
TGTGCCAGCAGTCTTCAGGGGAGTGTCGATGGCTACACCTTC
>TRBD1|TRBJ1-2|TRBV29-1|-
CSVVGQGAVSGYTF
TGCAGCGTTGTTGGGCAGGGGGCTGTCTCTGGCTACACCTTC
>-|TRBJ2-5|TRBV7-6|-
CASSLAGQGKETQYF
TGTGCCAGCAGCTTAGCCGGGCAGGGAAAGGAGACCCAGTACTTC
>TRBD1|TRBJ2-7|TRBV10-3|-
CATSPGDRAHYEQYF
TGTGCCACCTCCCCGGGGGACAGGGCACACTACGAGCAGTACTTC
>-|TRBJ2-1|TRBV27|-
CASSSGFNNEQFF
TGTGCCAGCAGTTCCGGATTTAACAATGAGCAGTTCTTC
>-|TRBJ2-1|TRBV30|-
CAWSGGNGNEQFF
TGTGCCTGGAGTGGGGGGAATGGGAATGAGCAGTTCTTC
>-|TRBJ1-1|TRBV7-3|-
CASSPSAGMNTEAFF
TGTGCCAGCAGCCCTTCCGCCGGGATGAACACTGAAGCTTTCTTT
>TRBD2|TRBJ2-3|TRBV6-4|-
CASSDELAGGKDTQYF
TGTGCCAGCAGTGACGAACTAGCGGGGGGTAAAGATACGCAGTATTTT
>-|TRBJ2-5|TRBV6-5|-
CASSYKGWGTQYF
TGTGCCAGCAGTTACAAGGGGTGGGGGACCCAGTACTTC
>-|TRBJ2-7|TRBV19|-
CASSIGAGSYEQYF
TGTGCCAGTAGTATCGGGGCAGGCTCCTACGAGCAGTACTTC
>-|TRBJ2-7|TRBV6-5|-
CASSYSSTNEQYF
TGTGCCAGCAGTTACTCGAGCACGAACGAGCAGTACTTC
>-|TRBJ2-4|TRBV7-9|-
CASSLEDSGDIQYF
TGTGCCAGCAGCTTAGAGGACTCTGGGGACATTCAGTACTTC